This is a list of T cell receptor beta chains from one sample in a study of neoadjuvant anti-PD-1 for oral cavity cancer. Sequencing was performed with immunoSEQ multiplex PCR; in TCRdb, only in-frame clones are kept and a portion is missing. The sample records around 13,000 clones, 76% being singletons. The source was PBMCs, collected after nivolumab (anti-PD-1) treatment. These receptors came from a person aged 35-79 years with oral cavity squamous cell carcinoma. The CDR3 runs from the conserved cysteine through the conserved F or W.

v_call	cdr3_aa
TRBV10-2	CASSESRGYTGELFF
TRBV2	CASSEDRVYKPQHF
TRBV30	CAWNQGVGELFF
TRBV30	CAWSYAGGPGYNEQFF
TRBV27	CASSLGEGKLFF
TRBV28	CASSFAGPQETQYF
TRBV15	CATSRARQGATAFF
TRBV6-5	CASKTAPGTQYF
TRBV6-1	CASRNDRGTPGAFF
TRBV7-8	CASSLARWRTAGNTIYF
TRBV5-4	CASSYGTSRSTDTQYF
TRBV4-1	CASSQDEGTAQETQYF
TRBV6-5	CASSYRLADSYEQYF
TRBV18	CATQGGTGVYNEQFF
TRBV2	CASRRRPRGTDTQYF
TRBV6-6	CASSSPDRANTEAFF
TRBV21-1	CASSRAFSPLHF
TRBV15	CATSRSGNFGNTIYF
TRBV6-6	CASSYSSGAYEQYF
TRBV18	CASSPDPGNHEQYF
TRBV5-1	CASSLARQDTGELFF
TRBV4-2	CASSYTGGYNSPLHF
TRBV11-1	CASSSRQIITDTQYF
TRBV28	CASSYQGGNYGYTF
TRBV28	CASTDGGRVSNQPQHF
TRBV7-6	CASSLADTQYF
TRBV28	CATNLAGGFTDTQYF
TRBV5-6	CASSATGVSVGYTF
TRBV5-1	CASSFWRIETQYF
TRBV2	CASRYTGNQPQHF
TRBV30	CAWKDGNTGELFF
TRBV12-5	CASGFDGIYEQYF
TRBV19	CASSIITGGNEQFF
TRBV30	CAWSGYSEAFF
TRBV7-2	CASSPAGRSQPQHF
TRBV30	CAWSVFREYNEQFF
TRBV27	CASSSWNPGRDTQYF
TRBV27	CASTSGRQINEQFF
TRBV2	CASRRTVSGANVLTF
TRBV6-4	CASSQGQGNQPQHF